This record looks at one T cell receptor (beta chain) sequence and its context. The source of the sample is a study of prognosis after radiotherapy for stage I lung cancer. Two-round multiplex PCR on genomic DNA was the method by which TCR beta CDR3 was amplified. Used in first-round PCR were primers specific to each TRBV and TRBJ gene. TCRdb reprocessed the multiplex PCR reads via MiXCR and lists one record per CDR3 protein. Of 30,000 or so distinct CDR3 sequences listed, roughly 30% are singletons. CDR1 is MNHEY and CDR2 is SMNVEV in the germline V gene (reference sequence). Trimming shortened V by 6 bases and J by 5 bases, and 21 bases separated the two germline ends. The length of the CDR3 is 16 residues.

Specimen: PBMCs, collected before or after stereotactic body radiation therapy (not recorded which). This chain uses TRBV27 with TRBJ2-3; D is undetermined. This TCR derives from a donor aged 50 or older with non-small cell lung cancer. In nucleotides, the CDR3 is TGTGCCAGCAGGACCCACGTGACATGGTCGGGAGATACGCAGTATTTT. Translated: CASRTHVTWSGDTQYF.